This TCR beta chain was profiled in a study of cytomegalovirus exposure and HLA in healthy donors. Study-wide results and caveats: It was reported that TCR beta sequences correctly inferred the HLA-A and HLA-B alleles for most subjects.

This PCR relied on a set of 60 Vbeta primers and 13 Jbeta primers. Sequencing was performed with immunoSEQ multiplex PCR; in TCRdb, only in-frame clones are kept and a portion is missing. The sample consists of 40,000 or so clones, about 60% of them appearing once. With respect to this clone: Its cognate antigen is unknown.

Between the trimmed V and J ends, which lost 6 bases and 0 bases, there was a span of 15 bases. Germline values: CDR1 MDHEN, CDR2 SYDVKM. The CDR3 is 17 residues long. Sequencing was done on a sample of PBMCs. This sequence joins TRBV28 and TRBJ1-6; D is ambiguous. This TCR derives from a human donor in good health. The CDR3 sequence is CASSYSGGSSYNSPLHF. In nucleotides, the CDR3 is TGTGCCAGCAGCTACTCGGGCGGGAGCTCCTATAATTCACCCCTCCACTTT. Complete variable domain (other parts from reference TRBV28 and TRBJ1-6): DVKVTQSSRYLVKRTGEKVFLECVQDMDHENMFWYRQDPGLGLRLIYFSYDVKMKEKGDIPEGYSVSREKKERFSLILESASTNQTSMYLCASSYSGGSSYNSPLHFGNGTRLTVT.